Detailed here is one T cell receptor (beta chain). Its target is not known. The whole isolated RNA underwent reverse transcription, so sequencing captured expressed TCRB transcripts. Assay: immunoSEQ multiplex PCR; the TCRdb copy retains only in-frame clones and omits some. The sample has roughly 350,000 clones, around a tenth seen once. This specimen belongs to a study of beta chain features in type 1 diabetes. Study-wide results and limits: Moderately but significantly shorter TCRB CDR3s were found in Type 1 diabetes patients in all four CD4+ subsets.

V was trimmed by 5 bases and J by 9 bases, leaving 12 bases between them. Germline loops: CDR1 SQVTM, CDR2 ANQGSEA. The CDR3 runs 11 residues. Material for sequencing was central memory CD4+ T cells from blood. The source of this sequence is a man aged 30 to 45 with type 1 diabetes. V is TRBV29-1 and J is TRBJ2-3; TRBD1 or TRBD2 may be the D gene (5 bases each). The CDR3 DNA reads as TGCAGCGTTCAGGGAGTGGAGACGCAGTATTTT. This encodes CSVQGVETQYF.